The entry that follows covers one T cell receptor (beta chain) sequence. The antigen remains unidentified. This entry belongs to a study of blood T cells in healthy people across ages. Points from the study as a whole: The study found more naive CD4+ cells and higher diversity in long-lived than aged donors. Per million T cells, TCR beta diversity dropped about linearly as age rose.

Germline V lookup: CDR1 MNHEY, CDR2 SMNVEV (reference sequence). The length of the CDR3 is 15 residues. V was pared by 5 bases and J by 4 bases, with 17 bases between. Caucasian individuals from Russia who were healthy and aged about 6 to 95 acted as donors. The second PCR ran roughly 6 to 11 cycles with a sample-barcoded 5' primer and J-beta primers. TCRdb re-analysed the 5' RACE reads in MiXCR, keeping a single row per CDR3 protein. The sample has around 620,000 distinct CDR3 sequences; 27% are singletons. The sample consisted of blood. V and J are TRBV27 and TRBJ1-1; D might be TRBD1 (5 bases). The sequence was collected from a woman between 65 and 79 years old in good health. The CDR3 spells CASSPRWGRPTEAFF. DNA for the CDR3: TGTGCCAGCAGTCCGCGTTGGGGCAGGCCCACTGAAGCTTTCTTT.